The following is a TCR beta chain sequence with its context. Trimming took 4 bases from V and 0 from J, leaving 14 bases between them. The length of the CDR3 is 15 residues. Germline V gives CDR1 SGHRS, CDR2 YFSETQ. Profiling relied on immunoSEQ multiplex PCR, and the TCRdb table lists in-frame clones only, not all of them. The sample has about 730,000 clones; roughly 85% are singletons. The data originate from a study of shared T cell receptors in the human thymus. The data also belong to a second study, concerning human thymus T cells.

This receptor was identified in a girl under three years old with a congenital heart defect. The chain employs TRBV5-1 and TRBJ2-7, with D possibly TRBD2 on 7 matching bases. The material sequenced was thymocytes. The CDR3 DNA is TGCGCCAGCAGCGGGGGGGGCTTTAACTCCTACGAGCAGTACTTC. It yields the protein CASSGGGFNSYEQYF.